This T cell receptor beta chain was sequenced for a study of blood T cell repertoires in COVID-19. Study-level background: Cohort 3 recovered donors had two negative PCRs, clearance, or symptom resolution. T cells, B-cell-depleted T cells, or PBMCs supplied cDNA or gDNA.

This CDR3 is built from 16 residues. V gave up 2 bases and J gave up 5 bases; unmatched junction bases: 9. Germline V gene data show CDR1 as ENHRY and CDR2 as SYGVKD. As originally analysed: Reference gene primer amplification yielded estimated nucleated cell counts. Here immunoSEQ multiplex PCR was the method, and the copy in TCRdb shows in-frame clones only, minus some. The D gene and trimming were derived from the DNA, and the V and J assignments and clone size from that table. This sample has 350,000 to 450,000 clones, with more than 70% found just once. Membership in each cohort depended on participant-reported clinical history.

The sequence was collected from a man aged 40-49 years in a cohort exposed to, infected with or recovered from COVID-19 (not recorded which). The material sequenced was PBMCs or T cells enriched from blood (not recorded which). The chain joins TRBV10-3 to TRBJ2-5; 9 bases match TRBD2. This CDR3 reads CAISEGSGRIRETQYF. The DNA for the CDR3 is TGTGCCATCAGTGAGGGTAGCGGGAGAATCCGGGAGACCCAGTACTTC.